These 9 T cell receptor beta chains were sequenced from one sample in a study of blood T cell repertoires in COVID-19. Only in-frame clones appear in the TCRdb table, and some are missing; sequencing was by immunoSEQ multiplex PCR. The sample lists 180,000 or so clones; over 80% were seen once. Sample: PBMCs or T cells enriched from blood (not recorded which). The source is a woman aged 60 to 75 who had recovered from COVID-19.

CDR3 bases: TGCGCCAGCAGCTTGGCCTTAGCTACAAACACAGATACGCAGTATTTT. Its protein product is CASSLALATNTDTQYF. The J gene is TRBJ2-3, the V gene TRBV5-1; no definite D call. From germline, CDR1 is SGHRS and CDR2 YFSETQ. This CDR3 comprises 16 residues. Trimming cost V 0 bases and J 2 bases, with 13 bases left between them. Supplemented by reference TRBV5-1 and TRBJ2-3, the full variable domain reads KAGVTQTPRYLIKTRGQQVTLSCSPISGHRSVSWYQQTPGQGLQFLFEYFSETQRNKGNFPGRFSGRQFSNSRSEMNVSTLELGDSALYLCASSLALATNTDTQYFGPGTRLTVL.

The chain has TRBV19 and TRBJ2-7; the match to TRBD1 covers 8 bases. The CDR3 covers 15 residues. V shed 3 bases, J shed 3 bases, and the junction held 7 bases outside the gene matches. Germline CDR1 and CDR2: LNHDA and SQIVND (reference sequence). In DNA form, the CDR3 reads TGTGCCAGTAGTATCCGGGACAGGAACATCTACGAGCAGTACTTC. Its translation is CASSIRDRNIYEQYF.

The chain recombines TRBV10-1 with TRBJ2-7; 9 bases align to TRBD1. V dropped 5 bases and J dropped 3; count of bases not matched to a gene: 8. Germline assignment: CDR1 WNHNN and CDR2 SYGVQD (reference sequence). This CDR3 comprises 15 residues. This chain's CDR3 is CASSPGTGIGYEQYF. The CDR3 region has the DNA TGCGCCAGCAGTCCCGGGACAGGGATCGGCTACGAGCAGTACTTC.

The chain has TRBV24-1 and TRBJ2-1, with a possible D match to TRBD2 (5 bases). This CDR3 is 15 amino acids long. The germline V gene encodes CDR1 KGHDR and CDR2 SFDVKD. V dropped 4 bases and J dropped 3 bases, with 12 bases sitting between them. DNA for the CDR3: TGTGCCACCAGTGAGGCCAGCCGGGGCTACAATGAGCAGTTCTTC. The encoded protein is CATSEASRGYNEQFF.

With respect to this clone: Other nucleotide sequences from this sample produce the same CDR3. V gene TRBV7-8 combines with J gene TRBJ1-5, with D possibly matching TRBD1 (5 bases). The CDR3 runs to 14 residues. Trimming took off 0 bases at V and 6 bases at J, with 9 bases between the two ends. Germline V gene data show CDR1 as SGHVS and CDR2 as FQNEAQ. The CDR3 DNA sequence: TGTGCCAGCAGCTTAGCCAGGGAGGGTCAGCCCCAGCATTTT. Translating it yields CASSLAREGQPQHF.

CDR3 sequence reads: CASSGQGARQPQHF. In DNA form, the CDR3 reads TGTGCCAGCAGCGGACAGGGGGCGAGGCAGCCCCAGCATTTT. J is TRBJ1-5 and V is TRBV6-5; TRBD1 aligns across 11 bases. Germline V gene data show CDR1 as MNHEY and CDR2 as SVGAGI. The length of the CDR3 is 14 residues. With V trimmed by 6 bases and J by 7 bases, 5 bases remained unmatched.

J is TRBJ1-3 and V is TRBV6-6, with D maybe TRBD1 (6 bases). This CDR3 region has 15 residues. The germline gives CDR1 MNHNY, CDR2 SVGAGI (reference sequence). Trimming shortened V by 6 bases and J by 1 base, and 13 bases separated the two germline ends. The CDR3 here is CASRGQIRSGNTIYF. The DNA for the CDR3 is TGTGCCAGCAGGGGACAAATTCGATCTGGAAACACCATATATTTT.

This rearrangement joins TRBV19 to TRBJ1-6, with 10 bases that match TRBD1. The CDR3 loop spans 17 amino acids. Germline trimming cut 1 base from V and 7 bases from J; bases unmatched to any gene: 7. In germline, CDR1 is LNHDA, CDR2 SQIVND (reference sequence). CDR3 nucleotides: TGTGCCAGTAGTATAGCCTCCCCGGGACAGGGGAATTCACCCCTCCACTTT. It is translated as CASSIASPGQGNSPLHF.

The chain has TRBV6-5 and TRBJ2-1; 12 bases agree with TRBD2. The CDR3 sequence is 13 residues long. V lost 10 bases and J lost 4; bases outside the gene matches: 2. Germline V gene data show CDR1 as MNHEY and CDR2 as SVGAGI. Here the CDR3 reads CATGLAGYNEQFF. CDR3 DNA: TGTGCCACCGGACTAGCGGGGTACAATGAGCAGTTCTTC.